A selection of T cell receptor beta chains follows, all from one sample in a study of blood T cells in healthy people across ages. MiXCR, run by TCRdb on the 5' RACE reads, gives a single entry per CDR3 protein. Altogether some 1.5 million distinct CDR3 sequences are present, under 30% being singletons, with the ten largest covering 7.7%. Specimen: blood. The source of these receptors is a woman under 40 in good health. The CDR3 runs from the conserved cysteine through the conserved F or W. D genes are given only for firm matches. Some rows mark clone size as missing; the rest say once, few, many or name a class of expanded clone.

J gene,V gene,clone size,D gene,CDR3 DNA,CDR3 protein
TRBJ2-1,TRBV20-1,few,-,TGCAGTGCTGCTCGGGGGGCCGGACCCTACAATGAGCAGTTCTTC,CSAARGAGPYNEQFF
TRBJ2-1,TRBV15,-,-,TGTGCCGCCAGCAGAGATGGGGCAGGCTCCTACAATGAGCAGTTCTTC,CAASRDGAGSYNEQFF
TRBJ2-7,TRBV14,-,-,TGTGCCAGCAGCACAGGGTTTGGCGGTTACGAGCAGTACTTC,CASSTGFGGYEQYF
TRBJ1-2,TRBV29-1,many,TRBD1,TGCAGCGTTGAAAGGGACAGACGCTATGGCTACACCTTC,CSVERDRRYGYTF
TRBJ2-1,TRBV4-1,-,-,TGCGCCAGCAGCGAGGGACTTCTATACAATGAGCAGTTCTTC,CASSEGLLYNEQFF
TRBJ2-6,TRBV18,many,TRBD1,TGTGCCAGCACCGACAGGGCTGGGGCCAACGTCCTGACTTTC,CASTDRAGANVLTF
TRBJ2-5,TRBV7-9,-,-,TGTGCCAGCCTCCTGACAGGGGAGGGAGAGACCCAGTACTTC,CASLLTGEGETQYF
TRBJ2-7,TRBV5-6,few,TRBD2,TGTGCCAGCAGCCTGGGGGGACTAGGTTCCTACGAGCAGTACTTC,CASSLGGLGSYEQYF
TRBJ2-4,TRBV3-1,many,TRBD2,TGTGCCAGCAGCCAAGGGGGTGGCGGGGGTCCTAAAAACATTCAGTACTTC,CASSQGGGGGPKNIQYF
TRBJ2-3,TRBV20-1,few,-,TGCAGTGCTAGAGAAGGACTGAGGGATACGCAGTATTTT,CSAREGLRDTQYF
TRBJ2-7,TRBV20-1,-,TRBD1,TGCAGTGCTAAAATCGCGGAGGCAGGGGGTTACGAGCAGTACTTC,CSAKIAEAGGYEQYF
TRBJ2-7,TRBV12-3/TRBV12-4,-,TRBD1,TGTGCCTGCAGGATGACAGGGCCCACGGGGCAGTACTTC,CACRMTGPTGQYF
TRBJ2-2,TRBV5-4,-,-,TGTGCCATCAGCTCAGATCCCGTATCCAGATCCACCGGGGAGCTGTTTTTT,CAISSDPVSRSTGELFF
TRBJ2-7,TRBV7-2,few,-,TGTGCCAGCAGCTTAGCGGGGGCCCCTGCCTACGAGCAGTACTTC,CASSLAGAPAYEQYF
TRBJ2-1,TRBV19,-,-,TGTGCCAGTAGTTTTAGGGGGAGGGGTATGGATGAGCAGTTCTTC,CASSFRGRGMDEQFF
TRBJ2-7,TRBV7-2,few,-,TGTGCCAGCAGCTTTGGACTACCCTCCTACAATGAGCAGTACTTC,CASSFGLPSYNEQYF
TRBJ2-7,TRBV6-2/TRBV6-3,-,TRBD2,TGTGCCAGCAGACAGGGACTAGCGGAGCTCTACGAGCAGTACTTC,CASRQGLAELYEQYF